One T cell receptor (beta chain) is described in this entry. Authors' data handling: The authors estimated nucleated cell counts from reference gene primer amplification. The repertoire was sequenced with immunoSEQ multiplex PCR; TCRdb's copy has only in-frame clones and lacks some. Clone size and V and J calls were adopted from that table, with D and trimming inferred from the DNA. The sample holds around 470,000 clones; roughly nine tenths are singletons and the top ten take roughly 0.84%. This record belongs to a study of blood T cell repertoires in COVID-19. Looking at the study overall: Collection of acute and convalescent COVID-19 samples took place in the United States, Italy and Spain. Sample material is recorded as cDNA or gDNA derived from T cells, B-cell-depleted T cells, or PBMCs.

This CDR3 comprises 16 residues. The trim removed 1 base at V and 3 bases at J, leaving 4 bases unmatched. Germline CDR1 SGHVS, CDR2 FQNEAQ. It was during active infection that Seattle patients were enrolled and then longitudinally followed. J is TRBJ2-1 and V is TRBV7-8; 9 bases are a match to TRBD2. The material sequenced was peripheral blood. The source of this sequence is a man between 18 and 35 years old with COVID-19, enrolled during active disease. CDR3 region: CASSLGAGGLYNEQFF. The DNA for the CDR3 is TGTGCCAGCAGCTTAGGGGCGGGGGGGCTCTACAATGAGCAGTTCTTC.